The next 8 T cell receptor beta chains were all read from a single sample in a study of identical twins. TCRdb ran MiXCR on the 5' RACE reads and lists one entry per CDR3 protein. The sample consists of 400,000 to 550,000 distinct CDR3 sequences, less than 25% of them appearing once. These data were also reused for a study on T cells expressing NK-cell markers.

The sample taken for sequencing was CD4+ T cells sorted from blood. Receptors were obtained from a woman between 18 and 29 years old in good health.

This clonotype was picked up a small number of times. This sequence joins TRBV5-1 and TRBJ1-3, with a weak D call TRBD1 (5 bases). The CDR3 runs to 13 residues. Germline assignment: CDR1 SGHRS and CDR2 YFSETQ. V gave up 4 bases and J gave up 4 bases, with 9 bases separating them. The CDR3 DNA follows: TGCGCCAGCAGCCCGGGACCGGGAAACACCATATATTTT. It encodes CASSPGPGNTIYF.

This sequence joins TRBV5-1 and TRBJ1-3; TRBD1 matches 8 bases. Germline V gene lookup returns CDR1 SGHRS and CDR2 YFSETQ. J gave up 0 bases and V 4 bases, and 9 bases lay outside the gene matches. The CDR3 contains 17 residues. The chain's CDR3 is CASSGGTGDYSGNTIYF. The CDR3 DNA follows: TGCGCCAGCAGCGGGGGGACAGGAGATTACTCTGGAAACACCATATATTTT.

The chain employs TRBV15 and TRBJ2-3, with TRBD1 as a possible D gene (5 bases). CDR1 and CDR2 (germline): LNHNV, YYDKDF (reference sequence). The CDR3 runs 16 residues. Trimming removed 0 bases from V and 5 bases from J, with 15 bases in between. The CDR3 loop reads CATSRDTGRTRDTQYF. The CDR3 nucleotides are TGTGCCACCAGCAGAGATACCGGCAGGACAAGAGATACGCAGTATTTT.

This clonotype was seen repeatedly, ten times or more. The genes are TRBV20-1 and TRBJ2-2; tentative D call: TRBD2 (5 bases). The V end lost 5 bases, the J end lost 5 bases, and 12 bases lay between the germline ends. The CDR3 is 13 residues long. Germline V lookup: CDR1 DFQATT, CDR2 SNEGSKA (reference sequence). CDR3 amino acids: CSAVRTGTGELFF. The DNA for the CDR3 is TGCAGTGCTGTCCGTACGGGGACCGGGGAGCTGTTTTTT.

This clonotype was counted a single time. V gene TRBV5-1 combines with J gene TRBJ1-4; the D is unclear. The germline gives CDR1 SGHRS, CDR2 YFSETQ. The CDR3 is 15 residues long. V lost 0 bases and J lost 0, with 6 bases in between. The CDR3, as DNA: TGCGCCAGCAGCTTGGCACAGTCAACTAATGAAAAACTGTTTTTT. It codes for CASSLAQSTNEKLFF. The full variable domain, rest sourced from reference TRBV5-1 and TRBJ1-4, is KAGVTQTPRYLIKTRGQQVTLSCSPISGHRSVSWYQQTPGQGLQFLFEYFSETQRNKGNFPGRFSGRQFSNSRSEMNVSTLELGDSALYLCASSLAQSTNEKLFFGSGTQLSVL.

V is TRBV7-2 and J is TRBJ1-2; weak D call: TRBD1 (5 bases). Germline-derived CDR1 and CDR2 are SGHTA and FQGNSA. The CDR3 covers 14 residues. V lost 3 bases and J 4 bases, leaving 12 bases between the germline ends. This CDR3 is CASSFAGEPYGYTF. DNA of the CDR3: TGTGCCAGCAGCTTTGCGGGGGAACCCTATGGCTACACCTTC.

This clonotype was counted ten times or more. The J gene is TRBJ2-3, the V gene TRBV20-1; 10 bases agree with TRBD2. The CDR3 consists of 18 residues. CDR1 is DFQATT and CDR2 is SNEGSKA in the germline V gene (reference sequence). V lost 2 bases, J lost 1 base, and 12 bases stayed unmatched. CDR3 sequence: CSARMTSGPSPRTDTQYF. The CDR3 bases are TGCAGTGCTAGAATGACTAGCGGGCCCTCCCCCCGCACAGATACGCAGTATTTT.

This clonotype was counted only a few times. The chain has TRBV23-1 and TRBJ1-1; 8 bases are shared with TRBD1. TRBV23-1 falls under the ORF class, with uncertain function. Trimming cost V 0 bases and J 4 bases; bases outside gene matches: 16. The CDR3 is made up of 19 amino acids. The DNA for the CDR3 is TGCGCCAGCAGTCAATCGAGGAGCGATACAGGGGGTAGGAGCACTGAAGCTTTCTTT. Translated: CASSQSRSDTGGRSTEAFF.